This T cell receptor beta chain was observed in a study of cytomegalovirus exposure and HLA in healthy donors (dated by TCRdb to the late 2010s). Regarding the study in general: According to a later analysis, one platform produced both the 120 validation repertoires and the 670 or so repertoires of the first cohort. The study aimed to test whether signatures of past pathogen exposure could be identified by cataloging public T cell receptors. A separate validation cohort of about 110 different subjects was used in addition to the approximately 670-subject first cohort. The study combined high-throughput TCR immunosequencing, statistical association of individual TCRs with disease status, and machine learning to predict cytomegalovirus infection status.

Of note for this clone: What this receptor recognizes is not known. Base qualities are not provided; no much larger clone lies one nucleotide away.

Ends trimmed: V by 7 bases, J by 5 bases; bases unmatched to a gene: 11. In the germline V gene, CDR1 corresponds to SNHLY and CDR2 to FYNNEI. Measured from the cysteine to the phenylalanine, the CDR3 is 15 residues long. The only DNA kept is the CDR3, 45 bases in frame from the first base. Receptor amplification or capture employed the immunoSEQ multiplex PCR assay. For the original study's pipeline: A statistical classification framework was developed to diagnose cytomegalovirus status using the catalog of TCR beta chain sequences. TCRdb obtained this table from immuneACCESS and retained in-frame rearrangements with V and J assigned. These tables miss some clones; where compared with another copy, unresolved V genes account for less than half of the shortfall, and the remainder is unexplained. For V, J and clone size, that table is used; D and trimming come from the DNA. The sample yields about 180,000 clones; 85% were counted once. The top ten hold approximately 15% of the sample.

The donors belonged to the validation cohort of over a hundred subjects, which was separate from the approximately 700-subject first cohort. What the study reported, not specific to this receptor: A later analysis found that TCRs clustered in the first cohort also tended to co-occur in the 120 validation repertoires, with more than 90% of cluster scores above 0. A later analysis lacked HLA typing for the validation cohort, so it scored co-occurrence in that cohort across all 120 or so repertoires. The study gave a list of 150 to 200 TCR beta chains associated with cytomegalovirus. It was suggested by the authors that the approach could potentially be generalized to other disease states and immunological phenotypes. A few of the identified cytomegalovirus-associated TCR beta chains were confirmed in vitro to be specific for cytomegalovirus antigens. In both the original and validation cohorts, the classifier was reported to diagnose cytomegalovirus status with high specificity and sensitivity. Across donors, most TCR sequences were observed very rarely, whereas some public TCRs were present in many individuals.

The receptor's source is a man between 18 and 35 years old in good health and CMV-seropositive. This chain is built from TRBV2 and TRBJ2-1, and 7 junction bases match TRBD2. Sequencing was done on a sample of PBMCs. The DNA reads as follows: TGTGCCAGCAACCACCCTAGCGGTCACGACAATGAGCAGTTCTTC. It translates as CASNHPSGHDNEQFF.